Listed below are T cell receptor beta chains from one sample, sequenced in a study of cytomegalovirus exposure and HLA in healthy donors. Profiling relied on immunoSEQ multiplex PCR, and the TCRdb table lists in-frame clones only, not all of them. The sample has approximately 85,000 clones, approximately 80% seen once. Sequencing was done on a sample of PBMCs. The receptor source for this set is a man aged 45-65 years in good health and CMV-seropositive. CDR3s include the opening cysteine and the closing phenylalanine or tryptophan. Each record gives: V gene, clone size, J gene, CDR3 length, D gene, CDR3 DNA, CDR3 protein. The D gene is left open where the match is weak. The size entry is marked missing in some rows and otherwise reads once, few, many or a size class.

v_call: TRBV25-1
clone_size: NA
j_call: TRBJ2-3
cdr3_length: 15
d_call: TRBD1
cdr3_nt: TGTGCCAGCAGTGCACAGGGGGCTAGCACAGATACGCAGTATTTT
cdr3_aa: CASSAQGASTDTQYF

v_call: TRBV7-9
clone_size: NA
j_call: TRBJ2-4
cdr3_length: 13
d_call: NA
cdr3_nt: TGTGCCAGCAGCTTAGAAGGATCAAACAGTCAGTACTTC
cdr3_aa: CASSLEGSNSQYF

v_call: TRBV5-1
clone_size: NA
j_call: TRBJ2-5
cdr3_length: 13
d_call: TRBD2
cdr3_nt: TGCGCCAGCAGCCAGACTAGCGGAGAGACCCAGTACTTC
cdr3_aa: CASSQTSGETQYF

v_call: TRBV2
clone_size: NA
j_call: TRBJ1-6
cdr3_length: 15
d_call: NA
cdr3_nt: TGTGCCAGCAGGGGGGAGGGCCCCTATAATTCACCCCTCCACTTT
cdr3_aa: CASRGEGPYNSPLHF

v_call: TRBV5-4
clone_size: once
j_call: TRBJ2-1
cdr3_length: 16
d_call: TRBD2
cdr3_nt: TGTGCCAGCAGCTTAGGGTTAACTAGCGACTACAATGAGCAGTTCTTC
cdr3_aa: CASSLGLTSDYNEQFF

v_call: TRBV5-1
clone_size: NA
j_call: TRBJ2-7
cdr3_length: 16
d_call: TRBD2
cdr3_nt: TGCGCCAGCAGCCAAACAGTAGCGGGCCTCTCCTACGAGCAGTACTTC
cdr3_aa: CASSQTVAGLSYEQYF

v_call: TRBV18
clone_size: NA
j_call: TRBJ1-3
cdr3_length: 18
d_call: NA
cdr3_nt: TGTGCCAGCTCACCATTTTCCGACGGAGGGAGTCCTGGAAACACCATATATTTT
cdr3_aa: CASSPFSDGGSPGNTIYF

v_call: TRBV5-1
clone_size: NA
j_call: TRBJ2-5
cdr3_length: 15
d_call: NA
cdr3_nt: TGCGCCAGCAGCTTGGGTTCAGATCGAGGGGAGACCCAGTACTTC
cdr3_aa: CASSLGSDRGETQYF

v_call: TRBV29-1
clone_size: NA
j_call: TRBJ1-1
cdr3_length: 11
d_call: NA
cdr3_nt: TGCAGCGTTACAGGGAGCACTGAAGCTTTCTTT
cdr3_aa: CSVTGSTEAFF

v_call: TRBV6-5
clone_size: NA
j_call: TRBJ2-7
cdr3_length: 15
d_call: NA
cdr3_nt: TGTGCCAGCAGTTACCCTAGCATAGGCTCCTACGAGCAGTACTTC
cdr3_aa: CASSYPSIGSYEQYF

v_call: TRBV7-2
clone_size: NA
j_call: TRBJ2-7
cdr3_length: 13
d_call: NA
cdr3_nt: TGTGCCAGCCGCTCGGACACGAACTACGAGCAGTACTTC
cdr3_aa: CASRSDTNYEQYF

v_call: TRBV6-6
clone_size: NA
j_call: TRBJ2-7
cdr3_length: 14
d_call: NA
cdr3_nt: TGTGCCAGCAGTTACTCTGCAGGGGACTACGAGCAGTACTTC
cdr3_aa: CASSYSAGDYEQYF

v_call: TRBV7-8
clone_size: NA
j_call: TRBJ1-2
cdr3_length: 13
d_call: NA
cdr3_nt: TGTGCCAGCAGCACCAGAACTAACTATGGCTACACCTTC
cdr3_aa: CASSTRTNYGYTF

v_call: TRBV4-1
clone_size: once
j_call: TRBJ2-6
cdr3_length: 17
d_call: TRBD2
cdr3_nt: TGCGCCAGCAGCCAAATAGCGGGAGGGTTTGGGGCCAACGTCCTGACTTTC
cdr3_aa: CASSQIAGGFGANVLTF

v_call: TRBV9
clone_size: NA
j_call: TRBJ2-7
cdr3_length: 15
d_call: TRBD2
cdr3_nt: TGTGCCAGCAGCAGGGGGACTAGCGGGTCCTACGAGCAGTACTTC
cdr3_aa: CASSRGTSGSYEQYF

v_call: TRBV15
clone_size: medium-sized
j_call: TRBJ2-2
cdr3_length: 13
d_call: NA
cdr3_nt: TGTGCCACCAGCCGCCGAGGCACCGGGGAGCTGTTTTTT
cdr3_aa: CATSRRGTGELFF

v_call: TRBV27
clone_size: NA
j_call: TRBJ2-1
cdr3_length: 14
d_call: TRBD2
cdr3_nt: TGTGCCAGCAGTTTTCCGGGACTAGCGGCCCTAGGGTTCTTC
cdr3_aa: CASSFPGLAALGFF

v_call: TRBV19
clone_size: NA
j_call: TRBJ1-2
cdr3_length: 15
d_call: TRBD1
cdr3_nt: TGTGCCCATGACTTCGGACAGGGGGGCCGGCATGGCTACACCTTC
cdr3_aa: CAHDFGQGGRHGYTF

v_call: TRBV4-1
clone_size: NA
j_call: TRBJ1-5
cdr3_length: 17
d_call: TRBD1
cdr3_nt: TGCGCCAGCAGCGTCGGACAGGGATACTATAGCAATCAGCCCCAGCATTTT
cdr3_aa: CASSVGQGYYSNQPQHF

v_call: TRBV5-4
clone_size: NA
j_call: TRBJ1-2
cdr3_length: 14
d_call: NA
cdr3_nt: TGTGCCAGCAGCTCCGACAGGTATCTCTATGGCTACACCTTC
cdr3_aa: CASSSDRYLYGYTF

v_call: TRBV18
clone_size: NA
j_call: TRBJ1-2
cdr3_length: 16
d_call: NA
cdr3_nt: TGTGCCAGCTCACCTAGTCTTCAGGGACTTTCCTATGGCTACACCTTC
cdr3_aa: CASSPSLQGLSYGYTF

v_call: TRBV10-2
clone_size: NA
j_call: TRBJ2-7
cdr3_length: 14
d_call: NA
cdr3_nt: TGCGCCAGCAGTGAGTTCAGGGGACCTTACGAGCAGTACTTC
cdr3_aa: CASSEFRGPYEQYF